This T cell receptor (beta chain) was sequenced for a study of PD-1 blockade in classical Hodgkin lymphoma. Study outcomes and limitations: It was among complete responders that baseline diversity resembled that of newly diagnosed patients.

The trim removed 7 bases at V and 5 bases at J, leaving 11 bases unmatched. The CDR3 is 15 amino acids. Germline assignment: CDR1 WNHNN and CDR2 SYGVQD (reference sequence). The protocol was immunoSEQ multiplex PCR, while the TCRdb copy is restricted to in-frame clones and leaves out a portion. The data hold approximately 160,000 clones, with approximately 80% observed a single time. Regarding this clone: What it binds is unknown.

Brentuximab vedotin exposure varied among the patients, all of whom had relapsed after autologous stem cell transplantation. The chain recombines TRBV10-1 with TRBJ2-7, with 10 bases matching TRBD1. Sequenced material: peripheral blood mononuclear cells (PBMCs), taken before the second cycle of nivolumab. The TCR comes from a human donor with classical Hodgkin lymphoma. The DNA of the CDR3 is TGCGCCAGCACTCCGCCAGGGACAGGGGACCACGAGCAGTACTTC. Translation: CASTPPGTGDHEQYF.